The entry below describes one T cell receptor beta chain. Its cognate antigen has yet to be identified. Base qualities are not at hand, and no much larger clone is one base apart. The data originate from a study of spatial heterogeneity in lung cancer (dated by TCRdb to about 2019). In terms of the full investigation: More beta-chain than alpha-chain transcripts were consistently detected, likely reflecting higher beta-chain transcript abundance. In the raw uncorrected reads, each unique combination of TCR and UMI appeared more than ten times on average. In non-small cell lung cancer, the study quantitatively compared TCR alpha and beta repertoires across several tumor regions, matched nontumor lung, and blood. TCR repertoire features were related to nonsynonymous mutation counts determined by whole-exome sequencing of tumor tissue. Both alpha and beta chains were TCR-sequenced in samples taken at surgery, namely 220 tumor regions, around 61 matched nontumor lung samples and around 53 PBMC samples.

V was cut back by 10 bases and J by 6 bases, leaving a gap of 10 bases between them. CDR1 and CDR2 (MDHEN, SYDVKM) derive from the germline V gene. The CDR3 holds 11 amino acids from the cysteine to the phenylalanine. Only the CDR3 DNA stays, 33 bases, in frame from base 1. Library preparation used 5' RACE. Sequenced using a NextSeq 500. The TCR library protocol attached a unique molecular identifier to each TCR cDNA molecule to allow correction of PCR and sequencing errors. Concerning the study's data processing: TCR identification, UMI-based error correction and CDR3 extraction were all carried out with Decombinator tools. TCRs above a frequency of 2 per 1,000, corresponding to the top 1% of the tumor frequency distribution, were defined as expanded. Renyi diversity was calculated using the R vegan package after each repertoire was subsampled 100 times to 5,000 TCRs. To build CDR3 similarity networks, amino acid triplet string-kernel similarity was used, and CDR3s were connected when their pairwise similarity was above 0.82. TCRdb reprocessing: public reads trimmed at Q25 with fastp, clones called with MiXCR, in-frame beta chains kept. Rows matching on CDR3 protein sequence are summarized as one entry with the most common DNA and genes. For this entry, the V and J calls and clone size follow TCRdb and not the study's own pipeline. This sample is represented by about 38,000 distinct CDR3 sequences; 5% to 6.5% of them were singletons. Around 25% of the sample is held by the ten biggest clonotypes.

Here is what the overall study found, with its caveats: Confirming at a functional level the hypothesis that regional TCRs recognize regional mutations was considered to require additional single-cell paired TCR alpha and beta sequencing. Ubiquitous expanded tumor TCRs showed up in blood more often at tumor resection than at routine follow-up.

Taken with the paper, the label for time point translates to: sample taken at primary tumor resection. Samples were obtained from approximately 70 patients with early-stage, untreated non-small cell lung cancer from the lung TRACERx cohort. Without any cell sorting, TCR sequencing was performed on whole RNA extracted either from tumor and nontumor lung tissue or from cryopreserved PBMC samples. Patients were selected for TCR sequencing only if sufficient RNA was available from at least two tumor regions. The V and J genes are TRBV28 and TRBJ2-1; the D gene could be TRBD1 or TRBD2, each one agreeing over 6 bases. The material was PBMCs, obtained at surgery. This receptor was identified in a female donor with early-stage non-small cell lung cancer. This receptor carries the CDR3 CATGGGNEQFF. At the DNA level, the sequence is TGTGCCACCGGAGGGGGCAATGAGCAGTTCTTC.